This TCR beta chain appears in the sequencing data of a study of shared clonotypes between healthy human individuals. Whole-study results and caveats: Non-shared clonotypes had lower generation probabilities than clonotypes shared by all four sorted-subset donors.

This clone has a single count. Its antigen is currently unknown. The data were produced by immunoSEQ multiplex PCR, yet TCRdb's version contains in-frame clones alone and is incomplete. Of some 1.5 million clones in the sample, more than 95% were seen once. The V gene's germline CDR1 is SGHNT and CDR2 YENEEA. The V segment lost 0 bases and the J segment 0 bases; nucleotides outside the gene matches: 2. The CDR3 runs to 16 residues. The sequenced sample was naive CD4+ T cells sorted from blood. Specified subset: CD45RA+ positively selected. The V and J genes are TRBV11-3 and TRBJ2-1, with 7 positions matching TRBD2. The receptor was derived from a man under 40 in good health. The CDR3 region is CASSLEAGSSYNEQFF. The CDR3 DNA sequence: TGTGCCAGCAGCTTAGAAGCGGGAAGCTCCTACAATGAGCAGTTCTTC.